This entry concerns a single TCR beta chain. The sample originates from a study of T cells expressing NK-cell markers. This CDR3 is built from 16 residues. The germline CDR1 and CDR2 sequences are SGHTS and YDEGEE. After re-calling the 5' RACE reads, TCRdb lists one entry per CDR3 protein, DNA absent. This sample's table has 350,000 to 450,000 distinct CDR3 sequences. Sequencing input: blood T cells: a sorted CD56 or NKG2C T cell subset, CD4+ or CD8+ T cells, or bulk PBMC T cells (not recorded which). The receptor was derived from a man aged 18-75 years in good health. V gene TRBV5-8 combines with J gene TRBJ2-2. The CDR3 sequence is CASSLPFRANTGELFF.